This is a list of T cell receptor beta chains from one sample in a study of T cell repertoires in cytomegalovirus infection. MiXCR, applied by TCRdb to the reads, yields one record per CDR3 protein. Here the sample spans approximately 140,000 distinct CDR3 sequences, 6.5% being singletons. The sample was PBMCs. The receptor set was obtained from a human donor in good health (CMV status not recorded). Some clones in this sample may be carry-over from other donors' samples. The CDR3 runs from the conserved cysteine through the conserved F or W. A D gene is named only where the DNA matches it firmly. Part of the rows lack a size; the others show once, few, many or a class for expanded clones.

j_gene | d_gene | len | abundance | v_gene | CDR3aa | CDR3nt
TRBJ2-1 | TRBD2 | 14 | many | TRBV7-9 | CASSPISGGGKQFF | TGTGCCAGCAGCCCTATCTCGGGCGGGGGGAAGCAGTTCTTC
TRBJ1-1 | NA | 15 | many | TRBV7-8 | CASSLAGTGYTEAFF | TGTGCCAGCAGCTTAGCTGGGACGGGGTATACTGAAGCTTTCTTT
TRBJ1-3 | TRBD1 | 16 | many | TRBV6-1 | CASSTRTGQGRNTIYF | TGTGCCAGCAGCACCCGAACCGGACAGGGGCGAAACACCATATATTTT
TRBJ2-5 | NA | 16 | few | TRBV20-1 | CSARIRRSRDGETQYF | TGCAGTGCTCGGATACGTCGGTCGAGAGATGGAGAGACCCAGTACTTC
TRBJ1-1 | NA | 15 | many | TRBV7-9 | CASSLASGTNTEAFF | TGTGCCAGCAGCTTAGCTTCTGGCACGAACACTGAAGCTTTCTTT
TRBJ1-2 | TRBD1 | 20 | many | TRBV3-1 | CASSQYGTGQGAGKNYGYTF | TGTGCCAGCAGCCAATATGGGACAGGACAGGGGGCTGGCAAAAACTATGGCTACACCTTC
TRBJ1-1 | NA | 12 | many | TRBV6-5 | CASSYAGVEAFF | TGTGCCAGCAGTTACGCCGGGGTTGAAGCTTTCTTT
TRBJ2-7 | TRBD1 | 15 | many | TRBV28 | CASSLGRDSTYEQYF | TGTGCCAGCAGTTTGGGTCGGGACAGTACCTACGAGCAGTACTTC
TRBJ2-5 | TRBD2 | 14 | NA | TRBV20-1 | CSAFNGGEQETQYF | TGCAGTGCTTTCAACGGGGGGGAGCAAGAGACCCAGTACTTC
TRBJ2-5 | NA | 15 | many | TRBV6-5 | CASSYSNGPQETQYF | TGTGCCAGCAGTTACTCGAACGGGCCCCAAGAGACCCAGTACTTC
TRBJ1-5 | NA | 15 | many | TRBV28 | CASSPLLGGNQPQHF | TGTGCCAGCAGCCCTCTACTCGGAGGAAATCAGCCCCAGCATTTT
TRBJ1-2 | NA | 14 | few | TRBV20-1 | CSAPREREGYGYTF | TGCAGTGCTCCCCGGGAGCGGGAGGGCTATGGCTACACCTTC
TRBJ2-6 | NA | 13 | many | TRBV28 | CASSTSGANVLTF | TGTGCCAGCAGTACCTCTGGGGCCAACGTCCTGACTTTC
TRBJ1-4 | TRBD1 | 17 | many | TRBV28 | CASSYVFRGQSSEKLFF | TGTGCCAGCAGTTACGTTTTCAGGGGGCAAAGCAGTGAAAAACTGTTTTTT
TRBJ1-5 | NA | 15 | many | TRBV12-3/TRBV12-4 | CASRARGGRNQPQHF | TGTGCCAGCAGAGCGCGGGGGGGACGGAATCAGCCCCAGCATTTT
TRBJ1-1 | NA | 15 | many | TRBV7-2 | CASSPFGRTNTEAFF | TGTGCCAGCAGCCCCTTCGGCCGGACGAACACTGAAGCTTTCTTT
TRBJ1-1 | NA | 16 | NA | TRBV5-6 | CASSLDPGLSVSEAFF | TGTGCCAGCAGCTTGGACCCCGGCCTTTCTGTCTCTGAAGCTTTCTTT
TRBJ1-5 | NA | 15 | many | TRBV7-2 | CASSLVGGSNQPQHF | TGTGCCAGCAGCTTAGTCGGCGGTAGCAATCAGCCCCAGCATTTT
TRBJ1-5 | TRBD1 | 14 | many | TRBV7-2 | CASSPDRGNQPQHF | TGTGCCAGCAGCCCCGACAGGGGAAATCAGCCCCAGCATTTT
TRBJ1-1 | TRBD1 | 14 | many | TRBV12-3/TRBV12-4 | CASSLSFGQAEAFF | TGTGCCAGCAGTCTGTCATTCGGACAGGCTGAAGCTTTCTTT
TRBJ2-3 | NA | 16 | few | TRBV20-1 | CSAREISGPYTDTQYF | TGCAGTGCTAGAGAAATAAGCGGGCCCTACACAGATACGCAGTATTTT
TRBJ2-2 | TRBD1 | 15 | many | TRBV7-2 | CASSLGGQGAGELFF | TGTGCCAGCAGCTTGGGAGGACAGGGGGCCGGGGAGCTGTTTTTT
TRBJ2-2 | NA | 15 | NA | TRBV20-1 | CSARDARRGGEELFF | TGCAGTGCTAGAGATGCCCGCAGGGGGGGCGAGGAGCTGTTTTTT
TRBJ1-5 | TRBD1 | 14 | few | TRBV20-1 | CSATGGKGNQPQHF | TGCAGTGCTACAGGGGGTAAGGGCAATCAGCCCCAGCATTTT
TRBJ2-1 | TRBD1 | 16 | NA | TRBV7-9 | CASSSIQGEIYNEQFF | TGTGCCAGCAGCAGCATACAGGGGGAAATCTACAATGAGCAGTTCTTC
TRBJ2-1 | TRBD2 | 14 | many | TRBV7-2 | CASRRSGGFNEQFF | TGTGCCAGTCGCCGGAGCGGGGGGTTCAATGAGCAGTTCTTC
TRBJ2-3 | NA | 13 | NA | TRBV5-1 | CASSLPRGDTQYF | TGCGCCAGCAGCTTGCCCCGGGGAGATACGCAGTATTTT
TRBJ2-1 | NA | 17 | many | TRBV7-2 | CASSLAGGSSSYNEQFF | TGTGCCAGCAGCTTGGCAGGAGGGTCCAGCTCCTACAATGAGCAGTTCTTC
TRBJ2-4 | NA | 13 | many | TRBV2 | CASTERDKNIQYF | TGTGCCAGCACCGAGAGAGACAAAAACATTCAGTACTTC
TRBJ2-7 | TRBD2 | 14 | many | TRBV6-6 | CASRGMGGGYEQYF | TGTGCCAGCAGAGGGATGGGGGGGGGTTACGAGCAGTACTTC
TRBJ2-3 | NA | 14 | NA | TRBV28 | CASSPPSFADTQYF | TGTGCCAGCAGTCCGCCATCGTTTGCAGATACGCAGTATTTT
TRBJ2-3 | NA | 12 | NA | TRBV7-2 | CASSLATETQYF | TGTGCCAGCAGCTTAGCTACCGAGACGCAGTATTTT
TRBJ1-4 | NA | 15 | many | TRBV9 | CASSVGIRREEKLFF | TGTGCCAGCAGCGTAGGGATCAGAAGAGAAGAAAAACTGTTTTTT
TRBJ1-1 | NA | 13 | many | TRBV20-1 | CSAFDSVATEAFF | TGCAGTGCTTTCGATTCGGTTGCCACTGAAGCTTTCTTT
TRBJ2-1 | TRBD1 | 17 | NA | TRBV3-1 | CASSQNPAGTGDNEQFF | TGTGCCAGCAGCCAAAACCCCGCCGGGACAGGGGACAATGAGCAGTTCTTC
TRBJ2-7 | NA | 13 | many | TRBV7-3 | CASSPGLNYEQYF | TGTGCCAGCAGTCCCGGACTAAACTACGAGCAGTACTTC
TRBJ1-4 | NA | 14 | many | TRBV4-2 | CASSQDLGGEKLFF | TGTGCCAGCAGCCAAGATCTAGGGGGAGAAAAACTGTTTTTT
TRBJ2-7 | TRBD2 | 18 | few | TRBV11-2 | CASSRTSGASGSSYEQYF | TGTGCCAGCAGCAGGACTAGCGGGGCATCAGGGAGCTCCTACGAGCAGTACTTC
TRBJ1-2 | NA | 14 | few | TRBV20-1 | CSAPEFLERNGYTF | TGCAGTGCGCCGGAGTTCCTTGAAAGGAATGGCTACACCTTC